This TCR beta chain was identified in a study of OX40 agonist ivuxolimab in advanced cancers. Study-level background: An agonistic anti-OX40 (CD134) antibody, ivuxolimab, was used to treat the patients.

CDR3 size: 13 residues. Deletions cut 2 bases from V and 7 bases from J, with 9 bases between. CDR1 is LNHDA, CDR2 SQIVND, per germline (reference sequence). As regards this clone: Its antigen is as yet unknown.

Study-wide findings and caveats: Clonal expansion by week 6 occurred in CD4+ and CD8+ blood T cells (at 0.1 to 3.0 mg/kg). In a subset of nonresponders, normalized T-cell clonal expansion was also low.

This table comes from immunoSEQ multiplex PCR, and its TCRdb copy is limited to in-frame clones, with some not included. The sample has roughly 80,000 clones, 93% seen once. Sequencing used CD4+ or CD8+ T cells sorted from blood, obtained in a trial of the OX40 agonist ivuxolimab. The V and J genes are TRBV19 and TRBJ2-1, with D possibly matching TRBD2 (6 bases). The sequence was collected from an adult with an advanced solid tumor such as melanoma, head and neck, liver or kidney cancer. CDR3 sequence (DNA): TGTGCCAGTAGTATAAGTGGAGGGAATGAGCAGTTCTTC. Protein: CASSISGGNEQFF.